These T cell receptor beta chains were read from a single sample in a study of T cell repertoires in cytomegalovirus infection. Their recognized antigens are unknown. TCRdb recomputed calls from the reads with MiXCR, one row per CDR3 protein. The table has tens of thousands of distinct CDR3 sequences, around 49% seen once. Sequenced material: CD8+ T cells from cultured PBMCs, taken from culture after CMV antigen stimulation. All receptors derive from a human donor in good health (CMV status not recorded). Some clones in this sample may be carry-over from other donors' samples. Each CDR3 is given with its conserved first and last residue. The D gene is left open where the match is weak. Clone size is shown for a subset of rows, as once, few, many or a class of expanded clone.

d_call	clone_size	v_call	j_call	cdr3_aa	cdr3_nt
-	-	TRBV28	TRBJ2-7	CASSLVEKYEQYF	TGTGCCAGCAGTTTAGTAGAGAAGTACGAGCAGTACTTC
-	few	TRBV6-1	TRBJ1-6	CASSEEVGAYNSPLHF	TGTGCCAGCAGTGAAGAGGTGGGGGCCTATAATTCACCCCTCCACTTT
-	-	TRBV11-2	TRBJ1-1	CASSLVYGTEAFF	TGTGCCAGCAGCCTCGTATATGGCACTGAAGCTTTCTTT
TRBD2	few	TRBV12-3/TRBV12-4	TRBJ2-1	CASSLGGGGPIIYNEQFF	TGTGCCAGCAGTTTAGGGGGGGGGGGACCGATAATTTACAATGAGCAGTTCTTC
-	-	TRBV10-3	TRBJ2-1	CAISEYYNEQFF	TGTGCCATCAGTGAGTACTACAATGAGCAGTTCTTC
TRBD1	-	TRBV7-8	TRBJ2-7	CASSSSGQGAIPYEQYF	TGTGCCAGCAGCTCGTCGGGACAGGGGGCGATTCCCTACGAGCAGTACTTC
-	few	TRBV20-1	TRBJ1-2	CSARDFQGTYGYTF	TGCAGTGCTAGAGATTTCCAGGGCACCTATGGCTACACCTTC
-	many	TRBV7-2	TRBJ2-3	CASSLEGVGDTQYF	TGTGCCAGCAGCTTAGAGGGAGTTGGAGATACGCAGTATTTT
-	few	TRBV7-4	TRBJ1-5	CASSLNVGQPQHF	TGTGCCAGCAGCTTAAACGTGGGTCAGCCCCAGCATTTT
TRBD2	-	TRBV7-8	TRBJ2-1	CASSSRLAGGGDSRFF	TGTGCCAGCAGCTCCCGACTAGCGGGAGGGGGGGACAGCAGGTTCTTC
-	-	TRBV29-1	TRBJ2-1	CSATLGNEQFF	TGCAGCGCTACACTCGGGAATGAGCAGTTCTTC
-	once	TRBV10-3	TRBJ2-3	CAISEGEGGTDTQYF	TGTGCCATCAGTGAAGGAGAAGGGGGTACAGATACGCAGTATTTT
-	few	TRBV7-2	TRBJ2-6	CASSQRRADNVLTF	TGTGCCAGCAGCCAACGCCGGGCAGACAACGTCCTGACTTTC
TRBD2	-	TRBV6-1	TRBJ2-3	CASSERLAGGPPPRDTQYF	TGTGCCAGCAGTGAAAGGCTAGCGGGAGGGCCTCCTCCAAGGGATACGCAGTATTTT
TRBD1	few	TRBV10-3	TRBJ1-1	CAISDPGQRNTEAFF	TGTGCCATCAGTGACCCGGGACAGCGAAACACTGAAGCTTTCTTT
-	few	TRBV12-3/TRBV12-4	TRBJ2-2	CASSNARGELFF	TGTGCCAGCAGCAACGCCCGGGGGGAGCTGTTTTTT
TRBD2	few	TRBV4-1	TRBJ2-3	CASSPPASGGRTDTQYF	TGCGCCAGCAGCCCCCCAGCCAGCGGGGGGCGTACAGATACGCAGTATTTT
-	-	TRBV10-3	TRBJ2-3	CAISEGGRVGTDTQYF	TGTGCCATCAGTGAGGGTGGCAGGGTAGGCACAGATACGCAGTATTTT
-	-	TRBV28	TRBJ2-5	CASSLSRGEFASYQETQYF	TGTGCCAGCAGTCTATCCCGGGGTGAATTTGCAAGTTACCAAGAGACCCAGTACTTC
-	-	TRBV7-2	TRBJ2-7	CASSLESVGRRYEQYF	TGTGCCAGCAGCTTAGAATCGGTAGGCAGAAGGTACGAGCAGTACTTC
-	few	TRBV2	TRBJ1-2	CARSETYGYTF	TGTGCCAGGAGTGAGACCTATGGCTACACCTTC
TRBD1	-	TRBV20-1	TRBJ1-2	CSARVLDRDARGYTF	TGCAGTGCTAGAGTTCTCGACAGGGATGCTCGTGGCTACACCTTC
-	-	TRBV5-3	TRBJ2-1	CARSLAYAVPGSQDLDEQFF	TGTGCCAGAAGCTTGGCGTATGCTGTGCCGGGATCACAGGACCTTGATGAGCAGTTCTTC
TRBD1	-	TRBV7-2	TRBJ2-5	CASSITGGAETQYF	TGTGCCAGCAGCATAACAGGGGGCGCAGAGACCCAGTACTTC
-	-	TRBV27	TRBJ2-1	CASSLERSTYNEQFF	TGTGCCAGCAGTTTAGAGCGAAGTACCTACAATGAGCAGTTCTTC
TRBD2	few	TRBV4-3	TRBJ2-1	CASSHQRDYNEQFF	TGCGCCAGCAGCCACCAGCGGGACTACAATGAGCAGTTCTTC
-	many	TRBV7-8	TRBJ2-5	CASSLELDRKETQYF	TGTGCCAGCAGCTTAGAGCTTGACAGAAAAGAGACCCAGTACTTC
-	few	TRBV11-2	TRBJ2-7	CASSSPGGRGYEQYF	TGTGCCAGCAGCAGCCCGGGGGGCCGAGGATACGAGCAGTACTTC
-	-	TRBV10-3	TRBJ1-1	CAISEGQPNTEAFF	TGTGCCATCAGCGAGGGACAACCGAACACTGAAGCTTTCTTT
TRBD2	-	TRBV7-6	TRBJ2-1	CASSLGRAPNEQFF	TGTGCCAGCAGCTTGGGGAGGGCCCCAAATGAGCAGTTCTTC
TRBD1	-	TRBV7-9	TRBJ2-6	CASSPPTGTGGIGANVLTF	TGTGCCAGCAGCCCACCAACCGGGACAGGAGGGATTGGGGCCAACGTCCTGACTTTC
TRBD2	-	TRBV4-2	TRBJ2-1	CASSQDPVLAGAYNEQFF	TGTGCCAGCAGCCAAGATCCCGTCCTAGCGGGAGCTTACAATGAGCAGTTCTTC
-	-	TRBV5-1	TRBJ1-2	CASSLDRGNYGYTF	TGCGCCAGCAGCTTGGACAGAGGGAACTATGGCTACACCTTC
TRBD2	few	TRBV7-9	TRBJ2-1	CASSPASGSSYNEQFF	TGTGCCAGCAGCCCAGCTAGCGGGAGTTCCTACAATGAGCAGTTCTTC
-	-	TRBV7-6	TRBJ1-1	CASSFNDVTEAFF	TGTGCCAGCAGCTTTAATGACGTTACTGAAGCTTTCTTT
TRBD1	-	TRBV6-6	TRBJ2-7	CASRGTGVPFAYEQYF	TGTGCCAGCAGGGGGACAGGGGTCCCCTTTGCGTACGAGCAGTACTTC
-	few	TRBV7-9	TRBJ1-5	CASSEGRGQPQHF	TGTGCCAGCAGCGAGGGCAGGGGTCAGCCCCAGCATTTT
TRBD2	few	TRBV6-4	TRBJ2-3	CASSRSGEPTDTQYF	TGTGCCAGCAGCCGAAGCGGGGAACCCACAGATACGCAGTATTTT
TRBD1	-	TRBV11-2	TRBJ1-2	CASSLVGDSGYGYTF	TGTGCCAGCAGCTTAGTGGGGGACAGTGGCTATGGCTACACCTTC
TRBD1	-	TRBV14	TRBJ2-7	CASSHPPRQGAIYEQYF	TGTGCCAGCAGCCACCCCCCCCGGCAGGGGGCTATCTACGAGCAGTACTTC
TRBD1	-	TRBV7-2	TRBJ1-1	CASSFAGTGSTEAFF	TGTGCCAGCAGCTTTGCCGGGACAGGGTCAACTGAAGCTTTCTTT
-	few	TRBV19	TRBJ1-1	CASSIDLGPRLDTNTEAFF	TGTGCCAGTAGTATAGATCTTGGACCTCGTTTGGATACGAACACTGAAGCTTTCTTT
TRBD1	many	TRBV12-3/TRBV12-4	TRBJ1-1	CASHPTGKGWNTEAFF	TGTGCCAGTCACCCGACAGGGAAGGGCTGGAACACTGAAGCTTTCTTT
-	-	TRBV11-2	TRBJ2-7	CASSPWTGDFYYEQYF	TGTGCCAGCAGCCCCTGGACGGGGGACTTCTATTACGAGCAGTACTTC
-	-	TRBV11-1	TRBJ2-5	CASSFSLDEEETQYF	TGTGCCAGCAGCTTCTCCCTGGACGAAGAAGAGACCCAGTACTTC
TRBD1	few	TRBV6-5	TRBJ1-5	CASSDRGGGQPQHF	TGTGCCAGCAGCGACAGGGGCGGCGGTCAGCCCCAGCATTTT
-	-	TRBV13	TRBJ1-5	CASKGGMGPQHF	TGTGCCAGCAAAGGAGGAATGGGGCCCCAGCATTTT
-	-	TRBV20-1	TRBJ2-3	CSARGDSTDTQYF	TGCAGTGCTAGAGGGGACAGCACAGATACGCAGTATTTT
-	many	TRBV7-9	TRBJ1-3	CASALGSGNTIYF	TGTGCCAGCGCGTTAGGTTCTGGAAACACCATATATTTT
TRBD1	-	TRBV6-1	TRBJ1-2	CASRFEAGTGPRYGYTF	TGTGCCAGCAGATTTGAAGCCGGGACAGGCCCTCGCTATGGCTACACCTTC
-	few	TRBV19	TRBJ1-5	CASSIWSLSNQPQHF	TGTGCCAGTAGTATTTGGAGTTTGAGCAATCAGCCCCAGCATTTT
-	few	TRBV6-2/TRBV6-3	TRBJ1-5	CASSYLYGDGVNQPQHF	TGTGCCAGCAGTTACCTCTATGGGGACGGGGTCAATCAGCCCCAGCATTTT
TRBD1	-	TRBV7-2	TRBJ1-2	CASHPAAYTDRTSNYGYTF	TGTGCCTCGCACCCAGCAGCTTACACGGACAGGACTTCTAACTATGGCTACACCTTC
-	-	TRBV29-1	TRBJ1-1	CSVRVGAEAFF	TGCAGCGTTAGGGTTGGAGCTGAAGCTTTCTTT
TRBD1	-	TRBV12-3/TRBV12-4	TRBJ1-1	CASSIGTGGSTEAFF	TGTGCCAGCAGTATAGGGACAGGGGGCTCGACTGAAGCTTTCTTT
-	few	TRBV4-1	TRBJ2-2	CATGWDFFTGELFF	TGCGCCACCGGGTGGGACTTCTTCACCGGGGAGCTGTTTTTT